Listed below are T cell receptor beta chains from one sample, sequenced in a study of regulatory T cells in long-lasting Graves disease. TCRdb ran MiXCR on the multiplex PCR reads and lists one entry per CDR3 protein. The sample lists about 420,000 distinct CDR3 sequences, roughly 15% occurring once. The same sample was also used in a study of T cells in Graves' hyperthyroidism and ophthalmopathy.

This specimen was peripheral blood mononuclear cells (PBMCs), taken at new diagnosis, from a patient treated with antithyroid drugs. The receptor source for this set is a woman under 30 with Graves disease. The CDR3 runs from the conserved cysteine through the conserved F or W. D genes are given only for firm matches. Size is stated for part of the rows, as once, few or many counts, or as a class when the clone is expanded.

d_gene: NA; abundance: many; v_gene: TRBV27; j_gene: TRBJ1-5; CDR3aa: CASSRPRYSNQPQHF; CDR3nt: TGTGCCAGCAGTCGGCCCCGATATAGCAATCAGCCCCAGCATTTT
d_gene: TRBD1; abundance: NA; v_gene: TRBV19; j_gene: TRBJ2-2; CDR3aa: CASSRTGAAGELFF; CDR3nt: TGTGCCAGTAGTAGGACAGGGGCGGCCGGGGAGCTGTTTTTT
d_gene: TRBD2; abundance: NA; v_gene: TRBV14; j_gene: TRBJ2-1; CDR3aa: CASSQARGAPYNEQFF; CDR3nt: TGTGCCAGCAGCCAAGCGCGGGGGGCACCCTACAATGAGCAGTTCTTC
d_gene: NA; abundance: many; v_gene: TRBV24-1; j_gene: TRBJ1-5; CDR3aa: CATSDGTINQPQHF; CDR3nt: TGTGCCACCAGTGATGGGACAATCAATCAGCCCCAGCATTTT
d_gene: NA; abundance: many; v_gene: TRBV18; j_gene: TRBJ2-7; CDR3aa: CASSPPMALYEQYF; CDR3nt: TGTGCCAGCTCACCACCGATGGCCTTATACGAGCAGTACTTC
d_gene: TRBD1; abundance: many; v_gene: TRBV29-1; j_gene: TRBJ1-1; CDR3aa: CTPRGKGGWDTEAFF; CDR3nt: TGCACCCCCAGGGGGAAGGGAGGATGGGACACTGAAGCTTTCTTT
d_gene: TRBD1; abundance: many; v_gene: TRBV7-8; j_gene: TRBJ1-5; CDR3aa: CASSLGGTGYQPQHF; CDR3nt: TGTGCCAGCAGCTTAGGGGGGACAGGGTATCAGCCCCAGCATTTT
d_gene: TRBD1; abundance: NA; v_gene: TRBV7-6; j_gene: TRBJ1-4; CDR3aa: CASSHKNRGSEEKLFF; CDR3nt: TGTGCCAGCAGCCACAAAAACAGGGGTAGCGAAGAAAAACTGTTTTTT
d_gene: TRBD2; abundance: many; v_gene: TRBV28; j_gene: TRBJ2-1; CDR3aa: CASSPAGLGGNEQFF; CDR3nt: TGTGCCAGCAGTCCAGCGGGACTAGGGGGGAATGAGCAGTTCTTC
d_gene: NA; abundance: many; v_gene: TRBV28; j_gene: TRBJ1-3; CDR3aa: CASRVTSDSGNTIYF; CDR3nt: TGTGCCAGCAGGGTAACCTCAGACTCTGGAAACACCATATATTTT
d_gene: NA; abundance: many; v_gene: TRBV2; j_gene: TRBJ2-7; CDR3aa: CASSQRAGNYEQYF; CDR3nt: TGTGCCAGCAGCCAAAGGGCGGGAAACTACGAGCAGTACTTC
d_gene: TRBD2; abundance: few; v_gene: TRBV11-1; j_gene: TRBJ2-5; CDR3aa: CASSFPRLAETQYF; CDR3nt: TGTGCCAGCAGCTTTCCCCGACTAGCCGAGACCCAGTACTTC
d_gene: NA; abundance: many; v_gene: TRBV7-2; j_gene: TRBJ1-2; CDR3aa: CASSLSGVYGYTF; CDR3nt: TGTGCCAGCAGCTTGTCGGGGGTCTATGGCTACACCTTC
d_gene: TRBD1; abundance: NA; v_gene: TRBV27; j_gene: TRBJ2-7; CDR3aa: CAARRDRSSYEQYF; CDR3nt: TGTGCCGCACGACGGGACAGGTCCTCCTACGAGCAGTACTTC
d_gene: NA; abundance: NA; v_gene: TRBV5-1; j_gene: TRBJ2-7; CDR3aa: CASSPDGEIPYEQYF; CDR3nt: TGCGCCAGCAGCCCAGACGGGGAGATTCCCTACGAGCAGTACTTC
d_gene: NA; abundance: few; v_gene: TRBV12-3/TRBV12-4; j_gene: TRBJ1-2; CDR3aa: CASSFQANYGYTF; CDR3nt: TGTGCCAGCAGTTTCCAGGCTAACTATGGCTACACCTTC
d_gene: NA; abundance: NA; v_gene: TRBV7-7; j_gene: TRBJ2-2; CDR3aa: CASSPNAANTGELFF; CDR3nt: TGTGCTAGCAGCCCTAATGCGGCGAACACCGGGGAGCTGTTTTTT
d_gene: NA; abundance: few; v_gene: TRBV2; j_gene: TRBJ2-6; CDR3aa: CARSGAGANVLTF; CDR3nt: TGTGCCAGATCAGGGGCCGGGGCCAACGTCCTGACTTTC
d_gene: NA; abundance: few; v_gene: TRBV19; j_gene: TRBJ2-3; CDR3aa: CASSMGPGGDTQYF; CDR3nt: TGTGCCAGTAGTATGGGCCCTGGGGGAGATACGCAGTATTTT
d_gene: TRBD1; abundance: NA; v_gene: TRBV5-6; j_gene: TRBJ2-1; CDR3aa: CASSSLQGNPHNEQFF; CDR3nt: TGTGCCAGCAGCTCTTTACAGGGGAACCCCCACAATGAGCAGTTCTTC
d_gene: TRBD2; abundance: many; v_gene: TRBV7-3; j_gene: TRBJ2-1; CDR3aa: CASSLGAGGWNEQFF; CDR3nt: TGTGCCAGCAGCTTAGGAGCGGGAGGGTGGAATGAGCAGTTCTTC
d_gene: NA; abundance: many; v_gene: TRBV28; j_gene: TRBJ2-7; CDR3aa: CASSFSGEKLHYEQYF; CDR3nt: TGTGCCAGCAGTTTCTCCGGGGAAAAGCTCCACTACGAGCAGTACTTC
d_gene: NA; abundance: NA; v_gene: TRBV24-1; j_gene: TRBJ2-3; CDR3aa: CATSDPQGPLTDTQYF; CDR3nt: TGTGCCACCAGTGATCCACAGGGTCCACTCACAGATACGCAGTATTTT
d_gene: NA; abundance: NA; v_gene: TRBV6-1; j_gene: TRBJ1-2; CDR3aa: CASSTGTIGYTF; CDR3nt: TGTGCCAGCAGTACCGGGACAATTGGCTACACCTTC
d_gene: TRBD2; abundance: few; v_gene: TRBV13; j_gene: TRBJ2-7; CDR3aa: CASSPPAGGPGEQYF; CDR3nt: TGTGCCAGCAGCCCCCCCGCGGGAGGGCCCGGAGAGCAGTACTTC
d_gene: TRBD1; abundance: NA; v_gene: TRBV19; j_gene: TRBJ1-4; CDR3aa: CASSVQGATNEKLFF; CDR3nt: TGTGCCAGTAGCGTTCAGGGGGCAACTAATGAAAAACTGTTTTTT
d_gene: NA; abundance: few; v_gene: TRBV15; j_gene: TRBJ2-3; CDR3aa: CATSRPQGSTDTQYF; CDR3nt: TGTGCCACCAGCAGACCCCAAGGTAGCACAGATACGCAGTATTTT
d_gene: NA; abundance: many; v_gene: TRBV28; j_gene: TRBJ2-1; CDR3aa: CASDPSGRGNNEQFF; CDR3nt: TGTGCCAGCGACCCGTCTGGGCGGGGCAACAATGAGCAGTTCTTC
d_gene: NA; abundance: many; v_gene: TRBV3-1; j_gene: TRBJ2-7; CDR3aa: CASSQEGRSAEQYF; CDR3nt: TGTGCCAGCAGCCAAGAAGGTCGGAGTGCCGAGCAGTACTTC
d_gene: NA; abundance: few; v_gene: TRBV12-3/TRBV12-4; j_gene: TRBJ1-5; CDR3aa: CASSLARASPQHF; CDR3nt: TGTGCCAGCAGTTTAGCGAGGGCCTCTCCCCAGCATTTT
d_gene: TRBD1; abundance: NA; v_gene: TRBV27; j_gene: TRBJ2-3; CDR3aa: CASSLPGQGKYF; CDR3nt: TGTGCCAGCAGTCTTCCGGGACAGGGGAAATATTTT
d_gene: TRBD2; abundance: many; v_gene: TRBV6-5; j_gene: TRBJ2-3; CDR3aa: CASSYGLAGADTQYF; CDR3nt: TGTGCCAGCAGTTACGGGCTAGCGGGAGCAGATACGCAGTATTTT
d_gene: TRBD2; abundance: NA; v_gene: TRBV19; j_gene: TRBJ2-1; CDR3aa: CASTAGGTYNEQFF; CDR3nt: TGTGCCAGTACTGCGGGGGGGACCTACAATGAGCAGTTCTTC
d_gene: TRBD2; abundance: NA; v_gene: TRBV28; j_gene: TRBJ2-2; CDR3aa: CASTMTSGIRLTGELFF; CDR3nt: TGTGCCAGCACCATGACTAGCGGGATTCGGCTCACCGGGGAGCTGTTTTTT
d_gene: NA; abundance: many; v_gene: TRBV27; j_gene: TRBJ2-5; CDR3aa: CASGRVGLETQYF; CDR3nt: TGTGCCAGCGGCAGGGTGGGTTTGGAGACCCAGTACTTC
d_gene: TRBD1; abundance: many; v_gene: TRBV28; j_gene: TRBJ2-7; CDR3aa: CASSPDDRVFPYEQYF; CDR3nt: TGTGCCAGCAGTCCGGACGACAGGGTGTTTCCCTACGAGCAGTACTTC
d_gene: TRBD2; abundance: many; v_gene: TRBV12-3/TRBV12-4; j_gene: TRBJ2-1; CDR3aa: CASSFPGLAGNNEQFF; CDR3nt: TGTGCCAGCAGTTTCCCCGGACTAGCGGGGAACAATGAGCAGTTCTTC
d_gene: NA; abundance: many; v_gene: TRBV28; j_gene: TRBJ2-7; CDR3aa: CASVRGGVSYEQYF; CDR3nt: TGTGCCAGCGTAAGGGGGGGGGTCTCCTACGAGCAGTACTTC
d_gene: NA; abundance: NA; v_gene: TRBV20-1; j_gene: TRBJ1-5; CDR3aa: CSASWVRDQPQHF; CDR3nt: TGCAGTGCTAGTTGGGTCAGGGATCAGCCCCAGCATTTT
d_gene: TRBD2; abundance: few; v_gene: TRBV19; j_gene: TRBJ2-1; CDR3aa: CASSFLPPPGASGKYNEQFF; CDR3nt: TGTGCCAGTAGTTTCCTCCCCCCCCCTGGGGCTAGCGGGAAGTACAATGAGCAGTTCTTC
d_gene: TRBD2; abundance: many; v_gene: TRBV9; j_gene: TRBJ2-3; CDR3aa: CASSVGPSGRDTDTQYF; CDR3nt: TGTGCCAGCAGCGTAGGCCCTAGCGGGAGAGACACAGATACGCAGTATTTT
d_gene: TRBD2; abundance: few; v_gene: TRBV7-3; j_gene: TRBJ2-3; CDR3aa: CASSPGLAPTDTQYF; CDR3nt: TGTGCCAGCAGTCCGGGACTAGCCCCCACAGATACGCAGTATTTT
d_gene: TRBD2; abundance: NA; v_gene: TRBV5-1; j_gene: TRBJ2-5; CDR3aa: CASSLLLAGGQETQYF; CDR3nt: TGCGCCAGCAGCTTGCTACTAGCGGGAGGACAAGAGACCCAGTACTTC
d_gene: TRBD1; abundance: few; v_gene: TRBV29-1; j_gene: TRBJ2-3; CDR3aa: CSVELGQGGDTQYF; CDR3nt: TGCAGCGTTGAGCTAGGACAGGGCGGGGATACGCAGTATTTT
d_gene: TRBD1; abundance: few; v_gene: TRBV20-1; j_gene: TRBJ1-6; CDR3aa: CSVQLTGGNSPLHF; CDR3nt: TGCAGTGTCCAGTTGACAGGGGGTAATTCACCCCTCCACTTT
d_gene: NA; abundance: NA; v_gene: TRBV2; j_gene: TRBJ1-4; CDR3aa: CASKVGQSNEKLFF; CDR3nt: TGTGCCAGCAAGGTCGGACAGTCTAATGAAAAACTGTTTTTT
d_gene: TRBD2; abundance: NA; v_gene: TRBV25-1; j_gene: TRBJ2-3; CDR3aa: CASSESLAGVQRDTQYF; CDR3nt: TGTGCCAGCAGTGAGTCCCTAGCGGGAGTACAGAGAGATACGCAGTATTTT
d_gene: TRBD2; abundance: many; v_gene: TRBV7-2; j_gene: TRBJ2-2; CDR3aa: CASSLALAGGRTGELFF; CDR3nt: TGTGCCAGCAGCTTAGCGCTGGCGGGAGGGCGGACCGGGGAGCTGTTTTTT
d_gene: TRBD2; abundance: many; v_gene: TRBV2; j_gene: TRBJ2-7; CDR3aa: CASSPGGGVYEQYF; CDR3nt: TGTGCCAGCAGTCCCGGGGGGGGCGTCTACGAGCAGTACTTC
d_gene: NA; abundance: few; v_gene: TRBV5-6; j_gene: TRBJ1-1; CDR3aa: CASKPLGGTQFNGEAFF; CDR3nt: TGTGCCAGCAAGCCTCTAGGGGGGACCCAATTCAACGGTGAAGCTTTCTTT
d_gene: TRBD2; abundance: many; v_gene: TRBV20-1; j_gene: TRBJ2-5; CDR3aa: CSAGALAGGGTQYF; CDR3nt: TGCAGTGCAGGAGCACTAGCGGGAGGAGGGACCCAGTACTTC
d_gene: NA; abundance: NA; v_gene: TRBV28; j_gene: TRBJ2-3; CDR3aa: CASSWVDTQYF; CDR3nt: TGTGCCAGCAGTTGGGTGGATACGCAGTATTTT